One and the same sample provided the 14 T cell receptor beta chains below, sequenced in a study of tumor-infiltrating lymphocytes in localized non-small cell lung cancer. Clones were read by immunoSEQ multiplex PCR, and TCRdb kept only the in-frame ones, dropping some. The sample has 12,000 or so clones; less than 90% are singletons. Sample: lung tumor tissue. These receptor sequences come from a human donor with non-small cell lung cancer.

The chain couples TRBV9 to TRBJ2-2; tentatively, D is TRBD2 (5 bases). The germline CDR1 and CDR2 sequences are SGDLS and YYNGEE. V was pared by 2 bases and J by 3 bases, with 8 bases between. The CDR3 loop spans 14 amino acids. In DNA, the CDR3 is TGTGCCAGCAGCGTGCTGGGAGACACCGGGGAGCTGTTTTTT. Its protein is CASSVLGDTGELFF. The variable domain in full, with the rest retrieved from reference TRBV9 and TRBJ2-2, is DSGVTQTPKHLITATGQRVTLRCSPRSGDLSVYWYQQSLDQGLQFLIQYYNGEERAKGNILERFSAQQFPDLHSELNLSSLELGDSALYFCASSVLGDTGELFFGEGSRLTVL.

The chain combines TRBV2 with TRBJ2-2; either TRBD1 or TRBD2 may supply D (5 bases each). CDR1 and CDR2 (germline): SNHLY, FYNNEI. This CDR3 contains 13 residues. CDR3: CATGAMDTGELFF. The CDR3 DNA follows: TGTGCTACCGGGGCCATGGACACCGGGGAGCTGTTTTTT.

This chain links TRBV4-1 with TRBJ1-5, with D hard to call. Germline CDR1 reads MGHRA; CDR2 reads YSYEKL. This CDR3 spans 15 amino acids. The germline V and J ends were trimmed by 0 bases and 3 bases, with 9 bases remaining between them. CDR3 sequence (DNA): TGCGCCAGCAGCCAAGATTGGGCAGTCAATCAGCCCCAGCATTTT. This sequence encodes CASSQDWAVNQPQHF.

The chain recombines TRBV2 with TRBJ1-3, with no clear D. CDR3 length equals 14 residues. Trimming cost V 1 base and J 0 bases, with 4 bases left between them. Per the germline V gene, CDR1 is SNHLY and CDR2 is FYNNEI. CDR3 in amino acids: CASSEGGSGNTIYF. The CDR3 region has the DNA TGTGCCAGCAGTGAAGGCGGCTCTGGAAACACCATATATTTT.

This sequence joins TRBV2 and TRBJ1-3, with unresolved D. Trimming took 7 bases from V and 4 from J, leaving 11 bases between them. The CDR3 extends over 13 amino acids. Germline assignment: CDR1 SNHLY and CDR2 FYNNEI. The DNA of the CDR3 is TGTGCCAGCACCCCCCCGATCGGAAACACCATATATTTT. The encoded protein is CASTPPIGNTIYF. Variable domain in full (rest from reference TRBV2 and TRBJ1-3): EPEVTQTPSHQVTQMGQEVILRCVPISNHLYFYWYRQILGQKVEFLVSFYNNEISEKSEIFDDQFSVERPDGSNFTLKIRSTKLEDSAMYFCASTPPIGNTIYFGEGSWLTVV.

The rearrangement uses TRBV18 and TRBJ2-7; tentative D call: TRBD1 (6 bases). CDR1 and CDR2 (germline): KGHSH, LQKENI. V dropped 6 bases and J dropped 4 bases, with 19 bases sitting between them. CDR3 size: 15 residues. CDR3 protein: CASSVAGGAWYEQYF. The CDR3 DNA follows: TGTGCCAGCTCCGTGGCTGGGGGCGCTTGGTACGAGCAGTACTTC.

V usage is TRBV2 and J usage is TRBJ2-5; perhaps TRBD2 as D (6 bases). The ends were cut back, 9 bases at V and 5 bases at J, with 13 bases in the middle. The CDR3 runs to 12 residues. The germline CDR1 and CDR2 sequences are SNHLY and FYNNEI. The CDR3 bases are TGTGCCAGTTACGGGACTCGGGAGACCCAGTACTTC. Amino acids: CASYGTRETQYF.

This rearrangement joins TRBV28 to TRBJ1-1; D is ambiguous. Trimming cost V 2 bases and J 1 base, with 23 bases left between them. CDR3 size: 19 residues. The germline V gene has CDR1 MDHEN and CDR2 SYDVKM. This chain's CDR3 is CASSLAPDSTRGRNTEAFF. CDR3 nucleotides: TGTGCCAGCAGTTTAGCACCCGATAGCACTCGTGGTAGGAACACTGAAGCTTTCTTT.

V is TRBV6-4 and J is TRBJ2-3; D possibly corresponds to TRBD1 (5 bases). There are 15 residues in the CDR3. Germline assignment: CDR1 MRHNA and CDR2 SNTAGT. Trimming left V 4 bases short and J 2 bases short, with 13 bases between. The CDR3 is CASSAEGDDTDTQYF. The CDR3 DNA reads TGTGCCAGCAGTGCGGAAGGGGATGACACAGATACGCAGTATTTT.

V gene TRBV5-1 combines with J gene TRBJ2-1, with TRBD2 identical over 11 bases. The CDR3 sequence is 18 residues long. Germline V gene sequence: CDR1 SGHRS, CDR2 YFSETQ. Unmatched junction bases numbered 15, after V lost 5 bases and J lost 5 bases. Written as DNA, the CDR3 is TGCGCCAGCAGTCCCGGGACTAGCGGCTTCAACTGGAACAATGAGCAGTTCTTC. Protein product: CASSPGTSGFNWNNEQFF.

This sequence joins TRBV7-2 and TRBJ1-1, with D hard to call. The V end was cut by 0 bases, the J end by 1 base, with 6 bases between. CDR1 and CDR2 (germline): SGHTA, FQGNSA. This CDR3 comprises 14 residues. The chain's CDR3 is CASSLAMGNTEAFF. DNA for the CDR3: TGTGCCAGCAGCTTAGCGATGGGGAACACTGAAGCTTTCTTT.

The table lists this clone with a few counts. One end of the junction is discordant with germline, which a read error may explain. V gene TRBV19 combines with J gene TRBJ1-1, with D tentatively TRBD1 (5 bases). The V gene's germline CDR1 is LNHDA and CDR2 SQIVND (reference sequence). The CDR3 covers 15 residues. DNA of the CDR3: TGTGCCAGTAGTATCACCGTCCGGGGGAGGGCTGAAGCCTTCTTT. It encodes CASSITVRGRAEAFF.

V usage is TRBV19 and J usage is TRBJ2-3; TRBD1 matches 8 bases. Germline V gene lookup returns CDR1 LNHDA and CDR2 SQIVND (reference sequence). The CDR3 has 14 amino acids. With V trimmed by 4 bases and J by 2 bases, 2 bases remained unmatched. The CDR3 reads CASSTGGSTDTQYF. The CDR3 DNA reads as TGTGCCAGTAGTACAGGGGGCTCCACAGATACGCAGTATTTT.

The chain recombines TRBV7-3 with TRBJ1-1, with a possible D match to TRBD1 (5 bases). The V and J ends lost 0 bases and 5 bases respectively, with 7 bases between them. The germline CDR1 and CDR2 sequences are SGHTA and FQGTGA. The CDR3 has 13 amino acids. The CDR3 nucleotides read TGTGCCAGCAGCTTAACGGGACGGACTGAAGCTTTCTTT. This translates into CASSLTGRTEAFF.